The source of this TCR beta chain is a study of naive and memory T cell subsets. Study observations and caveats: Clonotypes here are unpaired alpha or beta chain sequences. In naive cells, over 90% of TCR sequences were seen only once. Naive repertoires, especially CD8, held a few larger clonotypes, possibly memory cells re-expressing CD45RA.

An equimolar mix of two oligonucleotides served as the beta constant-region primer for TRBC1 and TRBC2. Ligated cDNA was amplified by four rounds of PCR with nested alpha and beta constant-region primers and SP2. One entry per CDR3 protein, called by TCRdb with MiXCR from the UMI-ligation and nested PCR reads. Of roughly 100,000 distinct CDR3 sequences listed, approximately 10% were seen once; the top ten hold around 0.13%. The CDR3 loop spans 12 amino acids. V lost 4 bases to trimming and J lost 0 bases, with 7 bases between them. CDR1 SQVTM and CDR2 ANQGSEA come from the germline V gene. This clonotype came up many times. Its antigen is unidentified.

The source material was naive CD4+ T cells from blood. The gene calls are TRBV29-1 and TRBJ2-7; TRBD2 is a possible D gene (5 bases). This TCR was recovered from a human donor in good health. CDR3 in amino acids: CSVGEGSYEQYF. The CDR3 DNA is TGCAGCGTTGGTGAGGGCTCCTACGAGCAGTACTTC.